The 23 T cell receptor beta chains below all came from one sample that was sequenced in a study of T cell responses to AZD1222 COVID-19 vaccine. Clones were read by immunoSEQ multiplex PCR, and TCRdb kept only the in-frame ones, dropping some. In the table there are over 90,000 clones, around nine tenths of which are singletons. Specimen: peripheral blood, collected on day 0 of AZD1222 vaccination. The receptors were sampled from an adult in good health.

DNA of the CDR3: TGTGCCAGTAATAGCGGGGGGGGCACAGATACGCAGTATTTT. This codes for CASNSGGGTDTQYF. The V gene is TRBV10-3, the J gene TRBJ2-3; 11 nucleotides align to TRBD2. Trimming removed 10 bases from V and 1 base from J; junction bases left unmatched: 4. This CDR3 has 14 residues. CDR1 and CDR2 from the germline V gene are ENHRY and SYGVKD.

The chain links TRBV7-9 to TRBJ1-4; 10 bases map to TRBD1. J gave up 6 bases and V 6 bases, and 10 bases lay outside the gene matches. Germline lookup yields CDR1 SEHNR and CDR2 FQNEAQ (reference sequence). This CDR3 is 16 amino acids long. In nucleotides, the CDR3 is TGTGCCAGCAGTGACCTTTTTGGGACAGGGGATGAAAAACTGTTTTTT. Protein: CASSDLFGTGDEKLFF.

The chain combines TRBV6-5 with TRBJ2-7; no clear D. The CDR3 spans 13 residues. V dropped 7 bases and J dropped 1 base, with 11 bases sitting between them. The germline CDR1 and CDR2 sequences are MNHEY and SVGAGI. For the CDR3, the DNA is TGTGCCAGCATCGAGTTGGGGTCCTACGAGCAGTACTTC. It encodes CASIELGSYEQYF.

This rearrangement joins TRBV6-4 to TRBJ1-1, with 7 bases lining up with TRBD1. The V gene end was trimmed by 6 bases and the J gene end by 6 bases; junction bases not matched to a gene: 7. CDR3 length: 13 residues. Per the germline V gene, CDR1 is MRHNA and CDR2 is SNTAGT. This chain's CDR3 is CASRQDRASEAFF. The CDR3 DNA follows: TGTGCCAGCAGACAAGACAGGGCTTCTGAAGCTTTCTTT.

The CDR3 is CASSLADILEGYTF. The DNA for the CDR3 is TGTGCCAGCAGCTTAGCGGACATTTTAGAGGGCTACACCTTC. This chain links TRBV11-2 with TRBJ1-2; TRBD1 is a possible D gene (5 bases). Germline CDR1 SGHAT, CDR2 FQNNGV. V was shortened by 1 base and J by 8 bases, with 14 bases between the two germline ends. The CDR3 is 14 amino acids.

This chain joins TRBV27 and TRBJ1-1, with a weak D call TRBD1 (5 bases). Trimming stripped 1 base from V and 4 bases from J, with 10 bases between. The germline V gene has CDR1 MNHEY and CDR2 SMNVEV (reference sequence). This CDR3 has 14 amino acids. The DNA of the CDR3 is TGTGCCAGCAGTTTATGGGCGGGGACCACTGAAGCTTTCTTT. Residues: CASSLWAGTTEAFF.

This clone was detected only once. This rearrangement joins TRBV5-6 to TRBJ1-5; TRBD1 aligns across 7 bases. This CDR3 spans 17 amino acids. Germline V gives CDR1 SGHDT, CDR2 YYEEEE. Losses at the gene ends were 6 bases for V and 3 bases for J; bases not matched to a gene: 15. Here the CDR3 reads CASTRKQGETVNQPQHF. The DNA for the CDR3 is TGTGCCAGCACCCGTAAGCAGGGGGAGACGGTCAATCAGCCCCAGCATTTT.

The rearrangement uses TRBV7-8 and TRBJ2-7; 7 bases are shared with TRBD1. After removal of 1 base from V and 4 bases from J, the junction contained 10 bases not matched to a gene. The CDR3 consists of 16 residues. Looked up from germline, CDR1 is SGHVS and CDR2 is FQNEAQ. In DNA, the CDR3 is TGTGCCAGCAGCTTAGGATCGGCAGGGGGTGGGTACGAGCAGTACTTC. Its protein product is CASSLGSAGGGYEQYF. The whole variable domain, remainder taken from reference TRBV7-8 and TRBJ2-7, is GAGVSQSPRYKVAKRGQDVALRCDPISGHVSLFWYQQALGQGPEFLTYFQNEAQLDKSGLPSDRFFAERPEGSVSTLKIQRTQQEDSAVYLCASSLGSAGGGYEQYFGPGTRLTVT.

The V gene is TRBV7-2, the J gene TRBJ2-7; D assignment may be TRBD1 or TRBD2 (5 bases each). The CDR3 has 16 residues. Per the germline V gene, CDR1 is SGHTA and CDR2 is FQGNSA. V was trimmed by 4 bases and J by 9 bases, leaving 25 bases between them. The CDR3 loop reads CASSSTSSGTVGVQYF. The DNA of the CDR3 is TGTGCCAGCAGCTCTACCTCTTCTGGGACGGTCGGCGTGCAGTACTTC.

This clone was recorded only once. The chain joins TRBV18 to TRBJ2-6; TRBD1 might be the D (5 bases). Germline CDR1 is KGHSH and CDR2 is LQKENI. This CDR3 comprises 17 residues. V lost 3 bases, J lost 0 bases, and 12 bases lay in between. The CDR3 is CASSPETGISGANVLTF. CDR3 coding DNA: TGTGCCAGCTCACCTGAAACAGGTATCTCTGGGGCCAACGTCCTGACTTTC.

This clone was recorded once. The chain has TRBV7-2 and TRBJ2-1; D could derive from TRBD1 or TRBD2 (6 bases each). V lost 1 base and J lost 10, with 11 bases in between. CDR1 and CDR2 (germline): SGHTA, FQGNSA. This CDR3 is built from 13 residues. The CDR3 nucleotides read TGTGCCAGCAGCTTAGGCACGGGGGCAGAGCAGTTCTTC. Translating gives CASSLGTGAEQFF.

The chain combines TRBV7-9 with TRBJ2-1; D is perhaps TRBD1 (7 bases). The CDR3 runs 15 residues. Trimming removed 4 bases at V and 10 bases at J, with 20 bases between. Germline CDR1 is SEHNR and CDR2 is FQNEAQ (reference sequence). The CDR3 nucleotides read TGTGCCAGCAGCTCCCGGGGGACAGTGCTCCGGGAGCAGTTCTTC. Its translation is CASSSRGTVLREQFF.

This sequence joins TRBV5-8 and TRBJ2-3, with unresolved D. Trimming took 0 bases from V and 5 from J, leaving 4 bases between them. Germline CDR1 and CDR2: SGHTS and YDEGEE. The length of the CDR3 is 12 residues. The CDR3 is CASSLARDTQYF. DNA for the CDR3: TGTGCCAGCAGCTTGGCCAGAGATACGCAGTATTTT.

This clone was detected once. V and J are TRBV2 and TRBJ2-1; D uncertain. Germline V lookup: CDR1 SNHLY, CDR2 FYNNEI. V was clipped by 4 bases and J by 0 bases, with 16 bases between them. The CDR3 spans 17 residues. The CDR3 coding sequence is TGTGCCAGCAGTGGACTGCTTGGCATCGGCTCCTACAATGAGCAGTTCTTC. It specifies CASSGLLGIGSYNEQFF.

This clone occurred a few times. CDR3 sequence (DNA): TGTGCCAGCACCCGTAGGCCAGCCAACACTGAAGCTTTCTTT. The encoded protein is CASTRRPANTEAFF. The chain combines TRBV9 with TRBJ1-1; D not resolved. V was trimmed by 6 bases and J by 2 bases, leaving 14 bases between them. The CDR3 extends over 14 amino acids. Germline loops: CDR1 SGDLS, CDR2 YYNGEE.

The rearrangement uses TRBV5-6 and TRBJ1-1; no clear D. Germline loops: CDR1 SGHDT, CDR2 YYEEEE. This CDR3 is built from 13 residues. Trimming removed 0 bases at V and 4 bases at J, with 7 bases between. This chain's CDR3 is CASSLDSATEAFF. CDR3 coding DNA: TGTGCCAGCAGCTTGGACAGTGCCACTGAAGCTTTCTTT.

V gene TRBV7-9 combines with J gene TRBJ2-5; D remains unclear. The V gene's germline CDR1 is SEHNR and CDR2 FQNEAQ (reference sequence). This CDR3 spans 13 amino acids. Trimming removed 9 bases from V and 5 bases from J, with 16 bases in between. CDR3 in amino acids: CASKTWSTETQYF. The CDR3 coding sequence is TGTGCCAGTAAGACGTGGTCTACGGAGACCCAGTACTTC. The full variable domain, with the rest looked up from reference TRBV7-9 and TRBJ2-5, is DTGVSQNPRHKITKRGQNVTFRCDPISEHNRLYWYRQTLGQGPEFLTYFQNEAQLEKSRLLSDRFSAERPKGSFSTLEIQRTEQGDSAMYLCASKTWSTETQYFGPGTRLLVL.

The chain combines TRBV4-1 with TRBJ1-1; tentative D call: TRBD1 (5 bases). CDR3 size: 12 residues. The V end lost 4 bases, the J end lost 7 bases, and 10 bases lay between the germline ends. CDR1 is MGHRA and CDR2 is YSYEKL in the germline V gene. The CDR3 sequence: CASSLEGLEAFF. CDR3 nucleotide sequence: TGCGCCAGCAGCCTGGAGGGACTTGAAGCTTTCTTT.

The rearrangement uses TRBV5-4 and TRBJ1-5; the D is unclear. The V and J ends lost 4 bases and 3 bases respectively, with 5 bases between them. In germline, CDR1 is SGHNT, CDR2 YYREEE (reference sequence). CDR3 length equals 12 residues. CDR3 in amino acids: CASSLYNQPQHF. In nucleotides, the CDR3 is TGTGCCAGCAGCCTCTACAATCAGCCCCAGCATTTT.

The chain has TRBV4-3 and TRBJ2-3; unclear D gene. Germline assignment: CDR1 LGHNA and CDR2 YSLEER. The CDR3 covers 13 residues. Trimming removed 2 bases from V and 6 bases from J, with 9 bases in between. For the CDR3, the DNA is TGCGCCAGCAGCCAACAATCGCGGGATACGCAGTATTTT. Translating gives CASSQQSRDTQYF.

This chain uses TRBV7-9 with TRBJ1-5, with D possibly matching TRBD1 (5 bases). The CDR3 length is 14 residues. The V and J ends lost 6 bases and 3 bases respectively, with 12 bases between them. CDR1 and CDR2 (germline): SEHNR, FQNEAQ (reference sequence). The CDR3 coding sequence is TGTGCCAGCAGACGGCAGGGTTCCAATCAGCCCCAGCATTTT. Its translation: CASRRQGSNQPQHF.

The count of this clone is one. Compared with germline, one end of the junction differs, possibly owing to a read error. V and J are TRBV28 and TRBJ2-7, with TRBD1 identical over 9 bases. Germline CDR1 and CDR2: MDHEN and SYDVKM. The CDR3 length is 14 residues. The CDR3 region has the DNA TGTGCTAGCAGGGAGTGGATGGACAGGGGAGAGCAGTACTTC. Translation gives CASREWMDRGEQYF.

This clone has more than one count but fewer than ten. The sample holds other DNA sequences that translate to the same CDR3. V usage is TRBV27 and J usage is TRBJ2-3; D is ambiguous. The V gene's germline CDR1 is MNHEY and CDR2 SMNVEV (reference sequence). V lost 2 bases and J 6 bases, leaving 9 bases between the germline ends. The CDR3 has 13 residues. The CDR3: CASSLSRPDTQYF. The CDR3 bases are TGTGCCAGCAGTTTAAGTAGGCCCGATACGCAGTATTTT.